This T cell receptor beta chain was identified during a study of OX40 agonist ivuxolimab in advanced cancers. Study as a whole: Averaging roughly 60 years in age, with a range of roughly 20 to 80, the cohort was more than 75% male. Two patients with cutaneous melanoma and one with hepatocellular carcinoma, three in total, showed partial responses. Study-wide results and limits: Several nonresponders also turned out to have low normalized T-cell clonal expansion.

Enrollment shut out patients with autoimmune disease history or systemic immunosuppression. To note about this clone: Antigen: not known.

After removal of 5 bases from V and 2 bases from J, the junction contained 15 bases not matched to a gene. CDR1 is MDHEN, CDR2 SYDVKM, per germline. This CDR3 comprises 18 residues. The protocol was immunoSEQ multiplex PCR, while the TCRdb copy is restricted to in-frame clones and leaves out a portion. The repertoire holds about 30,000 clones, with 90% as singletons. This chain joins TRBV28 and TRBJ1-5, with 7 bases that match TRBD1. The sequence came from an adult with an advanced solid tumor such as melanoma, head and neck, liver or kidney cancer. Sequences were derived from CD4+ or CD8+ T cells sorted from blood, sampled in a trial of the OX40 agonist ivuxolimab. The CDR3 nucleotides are TGTGCCAGCAGTACCCGGGACAGATATTTCGTGGGCAATCAGCCCCAGCATTTT. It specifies CASSTRDRYFVGNQPQHF. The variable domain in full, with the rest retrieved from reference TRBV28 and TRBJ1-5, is DVKVTQSSRYLVKRTGEKVFLECVQDMDHENMFWYRQDPGLGLRLIYFSYDVKMKEKGDIPEGYSVSREKKERFSLILESASTNQTSMYLCASSTRDRYFVGNQPQHFGDGTRLSIL.